This TCR beta chain emerged from a study of molecular identifiers for immune sequencing clone quantification. Background on the study: For replicates, RNA isolated from roughly 20,000 or 100,000 naive CD8 cells was divided into five portions, of which four were sequenced. Broader study findings: One cell's worth of spiked Jurkat TCR RNA was reportedly detectable among about a million naive cells. Barcodes shared by identical TCR molecules could lead to underestimated sizes of highly expanded clones.

Naive CD8 libraries used about 17,000 to 1,000,000 sorted cells and 10%, 30% or 50% RNA. In germline, CDR1 is LNHDA, CDR2 SQIVND (reference sequence). V shed 6 bases, J shed 6 bases, and the junction held 6 bases outside the gene matches. This CDR3 is 14 amino acids long. This clonotype was seen at least ten times. Its specificity is not known. TCRdb fed the PCR reads into MiXCR, producing one record per CDR3 protein. Of about 640,000 distinct CDR3 sequences listed, about 20% are singletons. The sequenced sample was naive CD8+ T cells from blood, with Jurkat cell RNA spiked in. Documented subset: FACS-sorted CD8+CD4-CCR7+CD45RA+ naive T cells. The chain employs TRBV19 and TRBJ2-2; 8 bases are a match to TRBD2. The receptor was isolated from a human donor in good health. Some libraries in this study had Jurkat cell RNA spiked in. Written as DNA, the CDR3 is TGTGCCAGTAGGGACTGGACTAGCCCCGGGGAGCTGTTTTTT. It yields the protein CASRDWTSPGELFF.